This T cell receptor (beta chain) was captured by sequencing in a study of Tregs in tolerant kidney transplant recipients (dated by TCRdb to between 2018 and 2021). A note on the overall study: Additional Treg samples were obtained from an approximately 3-day mixed lymphocyte reaction with belatacept, in some cases followed by an approximately 5-day donor restimulation, before recipient CD4+CD25+CD127- cells were sorted. TCRbeta repertoire sequencing was used in a few healthy controls to compare several ways of expanding Tregs specific for an allogeneic donor. During sorting of primary belatacept mixed lymphocyte reaction cultures, recipient cells were distinguished from donor cells with antibodies. Before combined kidney and bone marrow transplantation, this study identified donor-specific regulatory T cells using TCRbeta sequencing and then followed those same cells after transplant. Study-wide conclusions, independent of this receptor: The most biologically relevant and donor-specific TCRbeta repertoire appeared to be identified by expanding Tregs with activated donor B cells. Biological reproducibility was not examined directly, but technical replication error appeared to be minimal. Because only a small number of patients were included, the study had limitations, and the results will need to be validated in larger populations as well as under other immunosuppression protocols.

Turning to this clone: Its antigen specificity is not known. Base qualities were left out, and no much larger clone turns up one base away.

Blood from healthy controls was obtained either as purchased buffy coats or from healthy volunteers. Healthy control blood was processed to PBMCs by Ficoll density gradient and cryopreserved, and patient PBMCs were collected before and after transplant. Looking up the germline V gene yields CDR1 KGHSH and CDR2 LQKENI. The CDR3 runs 17 residues from the cysteine to the phenylalanine. Left in the record is the CDR3 DNA by itself, 51 bases read in frame from the first base. Ends trimmed: V by 3 bases, J by 2 bases; bases unmatched to a gene: 6. For TCRbeta CDR3 sequencing, genomic DNA was extracted from sorted cells using the QIAGEN DNeasy Blood and Tissue Kit. High-throughput TCRbeta CDR3 sequencing was carried out commercially through immunoSEQ, with PCR amplification with bias correction and internal controls included. The original pipeline was this. Unique productive TCRbeta sequences were defined by CDR3 nucleotide sequence when primers matched and otherwise by CDR3 amino acid sequence together with Vbeta and Jbeta genes. Donor-reactive sequences were defined as at least 5-fold expanded in CFSE-low cells versus unstimulated cells, with frequency of at least 0.01% in CFSE-low cells. Repertoire divergence was quantified by Jensen-Shannon divergence calculated from the top 100 TCRbeta sequences ranked by frequency. For samples with multiple sequencing runs, sorting error was corrected in each run separately before the runs were combined. TCRdb's version of the immuneACCESS table is confined to in-frame rearrangements and falls short of the full clone set. An unresolved V gene accounts for under half of the shortfall where checked; the remainder is of unknown origin. V and J calls and clone size are copied from that table; D and trimming were computed from the DNA. This sample lists approximately 41,000 clones; just under 97% were detected once. Of the sample, 0.37% is held by the ten largest clones.

Sequencing used Tregs from blood cultured with allogeneic cells. The rearrangement combines TRBV18 with TRBJ2-3, with TRBD2 identical over 12 junction bases. The TCR was taken from a human donor in good health. In nucleotide form, the sequence is TGTGCCAGCTCACCCTGGACTAGCGGGAAGGACACAGATACGCAGTATTTT. Translation gives CASSPWTSGKDTDTQYF.